At least ten counts were recorded for the clone carrying this TCR beta chain. Its antigen is unidentified. Alpha and beta constant-region primers primed reverse transcription of around 500 ng RNA. Separate chain-specific third strand synthesis with multiplexing indices produced the alpha and beta libraries. TCRdb reanalysed the 5' RACE reads using MiXCR and keeps one entry per CDR3 protein. The repertoire holds approximately 10,000 distinct CDR3 sequences, roughly a tenth seen once, with approximately 15% in the top ten. These data originate in a study of HIV-infected patients and healthy controls. The repertoire came from unfractionated whole blood and reflected all unsorted peripheral T cells. Study-level findings and limits: CMV-associated CDR3s mostly grew nonsignificantly during therapy, while HIV-associated CDR3s declined significantly. HIV+ repertoires were severely depleted of MAIT alpha-chain CDR3s, unlike healthy controls.

Germline loops: CDR1 MRHNA, CDR2 SNTAGT. The V end lost 4 bases, the J end lost 0 bases, and 8 bases lay between the germline ends. The CDR3 totals 14 residues. This specimen consisted of blood, obtained before antiretroviral therapy. This TCR was sampled from an adult with HIV infection. The rearrangement uses TRBV6-4 and TRBJ2-3; possibly TRBD2 for D (5 bases). CDR3 loop: CASSASGSTDTQYF. CDR3 DNA sequence: TGTGCCAGCAGTGCAAGCGGAAGCACAGATACGCAGTATTTT.